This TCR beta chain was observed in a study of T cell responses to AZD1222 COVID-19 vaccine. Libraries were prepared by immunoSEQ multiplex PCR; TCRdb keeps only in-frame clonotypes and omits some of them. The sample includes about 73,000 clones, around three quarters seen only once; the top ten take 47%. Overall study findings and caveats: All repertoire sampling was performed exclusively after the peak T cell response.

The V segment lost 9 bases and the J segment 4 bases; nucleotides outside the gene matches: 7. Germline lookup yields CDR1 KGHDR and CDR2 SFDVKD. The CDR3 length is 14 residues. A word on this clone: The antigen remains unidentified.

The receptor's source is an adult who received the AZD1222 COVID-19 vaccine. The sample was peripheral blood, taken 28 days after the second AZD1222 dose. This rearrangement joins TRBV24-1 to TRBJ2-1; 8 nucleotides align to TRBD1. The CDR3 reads CATQGAGRYNEQFF. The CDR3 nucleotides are TGTGCCACCCAGGGGGCAGGACGATACAATGAGCAGTTCTTC.